These 21 T cell receptor beta chains were all obtained from the same sample, sequenced in a study of sequential checkpoint blockade in melanoma. Measured with immunoSEQ multiplex PCR; TCRdb has only the in-frame clones, and not every one. The sample consists of over 15,000 clones, around four fifths of them appearing once. Treatment: randomized to nivolumab then ipilimumab (arm A) or the reverse (arm B). The sample consisted of CD8+ T cells sorted from blood (inferred from file names), taken from a patient given nivolumab and ipilimumab in sequence. Receptors originate from a human donor with melanoma.

The CDR3 loop is CSVRQGRYTGELFF. For the CDR3, the DNA is TGCAGCGTACGACAGGGCCGCTATACCGGGGAGCTGTTTTTT. The chain is built from TRBV29-1 and TRBJ2-2, with 7 bases identical to TRBD1. Germline CDR1 is SQVTM and CDR2 is ANQGSEA. V dropped 6 bases and J dropped 5; count of bases not matched to a gene: 9. The CDR3 totals 14 residues.

The genes are TRBV11-2 and TRBJ2-7; 7 bases fit TRBD1. J lost 3 bases, V lost 1 base, and 3 bases had no gene match. This CDR3 has 14 residues. Germline V gene data show CDR1 as SGHAT and CDR2 as FQNNGV. The chain's CDR3 is CASSLGQGYYEQYF. In DNA form, the CDR3 reads TGTGCCAGCAGCTTAGGACAGGGCTACTACGAGCAGTACTTC.

This chain links TRBV7-2 with TRBJ1-2; 8 nucleotides line up with TRBD1. Trimming removed 3 bases from V and 5 bases from J; junction bases left unmatched: 11. Germline values: CDR1 SGHTA, CDR2 FQGNSA. The CDR3 length is 16 residues. CDR3 loop: CASSLERPGTGYGYTF. The CDR3 DNA follows: TGTGCCAGCAGCTTGGAGAGGCCCGGGACAGGATATGGCTACACCTTC. Supplemented by reference TRBV7-2 and TRBJ1-2, the full variable domain reads GAGVSQSPSNKVTEKGKDVELRCDPISGHTALYWYRQSLGQGLEFLIYFQGNSAPDKSGLPSDRFSAERTGGSVSTLTIQRTQQEDSAVYLCASSLERPGTGYGYTFGSGTRLTVV.

This chain connects TRBV7-9 to TRBJ2-5; 8 bases align to TRBD1. The DNA end is a closer match to TRBJ2-7, so the J assignment may be wrong. Looked up from germline, CDR1 is SEHNR and CDR2 is FQNEAQ (reference sequence). This CDR3 spans 15 amino acids. The CDR3 coding sequence is TGTGCCAGCAGCCCAACGACAGGGGAGGTCTACGAGCAGTACTTC. Its translation is CASSPTTGEVYEQYF.

The chain is built from TRBV15 and TRBJ2-3, with 15 bases lining up with TRBD2. The CDR3 loop spans 20 amino acids. The germline gives CDR1 LNHNV, CDR2 YYDKDF (reference sequence). Unmatched junction bases numbered 16, after V lost 5 bases and J lost 4 bases. The CDR3, as DNA: TGTGCCACCAGCGGGACAGGGACTAGCGGGAGGCTTTGGGAGGCAGATACGCAGTATTTT. It translates to CATSGTGTSGRLWEADTQYF.

The genes are TRBV21-1 and TRBJ2-7; the D segment call TRBD1 is taken from the table without a DNA check. TRBV21-1 is a listed pseudogene. The CDR3 has 14 residues. CDR3 nucleotide sequence: TGTGCCAGCAGCGACCGGGACAGATCCTACGAGCAGTACTTC. It specifies CASSDRDRSYEQYF.

The J gene is TRBJ2-1, the V gene TRBV10-3, with TRBD2 matching over 13 bases. The CDR3 loop spans 16 amino acids. With V trimmed by 5 bases and J by 7 bases, 8 bases remained unmatched. Germline CDR1 ENHRY, CDR2 SYGVKD. In DNA, the CDR3 is TGTGCCATCAGTCCCTGGACTAGCGGGGGAAGTAATGAGCAGTTCTTC. Its translation: CAISPWTSGGSNEQFF.

CDR3 bases: TGTGCCAGCAGCTTTTCAGGGGGCGGGTACAATGAGCAGTTCTTC. Protein sequence: CASSFSGGGYNEQFF. The gene calls are TRBV7-9 and TRBJ2-1; 8 nucleotides line up with TRBD1. Germline values: CDR1 SEHNR, CDR2 FQNEAQ (reference sequence). J gave up 4 bases and V 3 bases, and 5 bases lay outside the gene matches. The CDR3 is 15 amino acids.

This sequence joins TRBV19 and TRBJ1-5; 7 bases are shared with TRBD1. The ends lost 6 bases at V and 7 bases at J; junction bases unmatched: 12. This CDR3 region has 15 residues. Germline V CDR1 and CDR2: LNHDA, SQIVND (reference sequence). In DNA form, the CDR3 reads TGTGCCAGTAGGCCGGACAGGCCGACTGGACAGCCCCAGCATTTT. Its protein is CASRPDRPTGQPQHF.

V gene TRBV6-5 combines with J gene TRBJ2-1, with TRBD1 identical over 10 bases. The CDR3 runs to 14 residues. Germline V gene data show CDR1 as MNHEY and CDR2 as SVGAGI. With V trimmed by 6 bases and J by 7 bases, 6 bases remained unmatched. The CDR3 protein is CASSQVGQGNEQFF. The CDR3 coding sequence is TGTGCCAGCAGCCAGGTGGGACAGGGGAATGAGCAGTTCTTC.

The rearrangement links TRBV14 to TRBJ2-3; TRBD2 matches at 7 bases. There are 15 residues in the CDR3. Germline values: CDR1 SGHDN, CDR2 FVKESK. With 5 bases clipped from V and 3 bases from J, the junction kept 8 bases outside the gene matches. In nucleotides, the CDR3 is TGTGCCAGCAGCTACTTAGCGGGTGTAACAGATACGCAGTATTTT. Translation: CASSYLAGVTDTQYF.

The chain is built from TRBV5-1 and TRBJ1-1; D possibly corresponds to TRBD1 (6 bases). CDR3 length: 14 amino acids. Germline V lookup: CDR1 SGHRS, CDR2 YFSETQ. V dropped 0 bases and J dropped 4 bases, with 10 bases sitting between them. The chain's CDR3 is CASSLEGGVTEAFF. The DNA of the CDR3 is TGCGCCAGCAGCTTGGAGGGGGGGGTCACTGAAGCTTTCTTT.

The CDR3 DNA sequence: TGTGCCAGCAGCATTCCAAACCCGAGGGCTTCCTACGAGCAGTACTTC. This gives the protein CASSIPNPRASYEQYF. The V gene is TRBV7-8, the J gene TRBJ2-7; D possibly corresponds to TRBD2 (5 bases). Germline CDR1 SGHVS, CDR2 FQNEAQ. Trimming pared 5 bases from V and 1 base from J, leaving 18 bases between. This CDR3 has 16 residues.

The chain combines TRBV9 with TRBJ1-2; tentatively, D is TRBD1 (5 bases). The V gene's germline CDR1 is SGDLS and CDR2 YYNGEE. Trimming left V 3 bases short and J 5 bases short, with 5 bases between. The CDR3 has 11 amino acids. CDR3 nucleotide sequence: TGTGCCAGCAGCGAGGGGTATGGCTACACCTTC. Translating it yields CASSEGYGYTF.

The CDR3 bases are TGTGCCTGGAGTCGGGGACTGGGGAGCGGGACCGGGGAGCTGTTTTTT. The encoded protein is CAWSRGLGSGTGELFF. V usage is TRBV30 and J usage is TRBJ2-2; tentative D call: TRBD2 (6 bases). Germline V gives CDR1 GTSNPN, CDR2 SVGIG (reference sequence). This CDR3 has 16 residues. The V gene lost 2 bases and the J gene lost 5 bases, with 18 bases spanning the gap.

The genes are TRBV15 and TRBJ2-7, with TRBD1 identical over 8 bases. The V and J ends lost 1 base and 7 bases, in that order; junction bases with no gene match: 6. Germline assignment: CDR1 LNHNV and CDR2 YYDKDF (reference sequence). The CDR3 runs 14 residues. CDR3 sequence: CATSRGTGGREQYF. CDR3 nucleotide sequence: TGTGCCACCAGCAGAGGTACAGGGGGGCGAGAGCAGTACTTC.

The chain links TRBV6-5 to TRBJ2-1; 14 bases agree with TRBD2. The CDR3 length is 15 residues. Germline V gives CDR1 MNHEY, CDR2 SVGAGI. V shed 5 bases and J 8 bases; nucleotides not matched to a gene: 5. The CDR3 is CASSPRTSGGYEQFF. The CDR3 DNA reads as TGTGCCAGCAGTCCCCGGACTAGCGGGGGGTATGAGCAGTTCTTC.

CDR3 loop: CASSLEAGGSIPTKEQFF. Written as DNA, the CDR3 is TGTGCCAGCAGCTTAGAGGCAGGGGGCTCCATCCCTACAAAGGAGCAGTTCTTC. V is TRBV7-9 and J is TRBJ2-1; the match to TRBD1 covers 8 bases. The CDR3 runs 18 residues. The germline V gene encodes CDR1 SEHNR and CDR2 FQNEAQ (reference sequence). V lost 1 base, J lost 10 bases, and 18 bases stayed unmatched.

This sequence joins TRBV5-1 and TRBJ2-3; D is unclear. The CDR3 sequence is 12 residues long. V shed 0 bases and J shed 3 bases, with 2 bases lying between them. Looked up from germline, CDR1 is SGHRS and CDR2 is YFSETQ. This chain's CDR3 is CASSLATDTQYF. The CDR3 nucleotides are TGCGCCAGCAGCTTGGCAACAGATACGCAGTATTTT.

This clone was observed once. This sequence joins TRBV6-5 and TRBJ2-7; D is perhaps TRBD2 (5 bases). CDR3 length: 14 amino acids. The germline V and J ends were trimmed by 4 bases and 3 bases, with 13 bases remaining between them. The V gene's germline CDR1 is MNHEY and CDR2 SVGAGI. The CDR3 region is CASSFGLANYEQYF. The CDR3 DNA reads TGTGCCAGCAGTTTTGGACTTGCAAACTACGAGCAGTACTTC.

This clone was detected only once. The genes are TRBV29-1 and TRBJ2-3, with no clear D. This CDR3 contains 15 residues. V was cut by 3 bases and J by 0 bases, with 13 bases left in between. Germline loops: CDR1 SQVTM, CDR2 ANQGSEA. The CDR3 spells CSVDGGETSTDTQYF. CDR3 DNA sequence: TGCAGCGTTGATGGTGGAGAAACTAGCACAGATACGCAGTATTTT.